The rows below give T cell receptor beta chains drawn from one sample of a study of CD8 T cells in Susac syndrome. TCRdb recomputed calls from the immunoSEQ multiplex PCR reads with MiXCR, one row per CDR3 protein. The repertoire consists of approximately 70,000 distinct CDR3 sequences, with around 96% occurring once and the leading ten covering roughly 0.11%. Sequenced input: CD4+ T cells from PBMCs. The receptors were gathered from a human donor with multiple sclerosis. Each CDR3 is given with its conserved first and last residue. Each record gives: V gene, CDR3 protein.

TRBV7-2	CASRSGGYGAYNEQFF
TRBV20-1	CSVQHRRQDGTQYF
TRBV6-2/TRBV6-3	CASGGNYGYTF
TRBV7-3	CASSLTNSGGTEAFF
TRBV20-1	CSASLPIGQHEKLFF
TRBV3-1	CASKDTGSSYEQYF
TRBV7-9	CATQQGSSYEQYF
TRBV24-1	CATSDWDGATTGELFF
TRBV20-1	CSASGQGLETQYF
TRBV5-4	CASSLGGQGADTQYF
TRBV20-1	CSARDHSIGTVNTEAFF
TRBV19	CASSILTGRLNYGYTF
TRBV9	CASGDGGRGETQYF
TRBV6-6	CASTPTRGTYEQYF
TRBV4-1	CASSHTGGRRPNTEAFF
TRBV24-1	CATSDSGGFYNEQFF
TRBV4-1	CASSPRWGGQGGQDTQYF
TRBV28	CASSSMRVLAGGADTQYF
TRBV29-1	CSVGQVMNTEAFF
TRBV4-2	CASSQVSGDQPQHF
TRBV30	CAWTRGPLNEQYF
TRBV13	CASSSLLANTGELFF
TRBV3-1	CASSPTANQPQHF
TRBV6-2/TRBV6-3	CASSPGPPGSYNSPLHF
TRBV5-1	CASSLFPKPNRDNTEAFF
TRBV7-9	CASSRDGNQPQHF
TRBV12-3/TRBV12-4	CASSPSGTGRYEQYF
TRBV6-2/TRBV6-3	CASSYSFQGGQGALSSYNEQFF
TRBV6-5	CASSKGLAYLNEQFF
TRBV7-2	CASSLWVGLRTEAFF
TRBV20-1	CSARYSGANEQFF
TRBV4-3	CASSRALAGEGNEQFF
TRBV7-9	CASSFSTPGANYGYTF
TRBV12-3/TRBV12-4	CASSLSSGGRDTQYF
TRBV7-2	CASSLAVASDTQYF
TRBV5-1	CASRPGDIYNEQFF
TRBV20-1	CSAIGGGQETQYF
TRBV11-2	CASSLVRTAFTEAFF
TRBV7-2	CASSIPPGDPTYEQYF